This T cell receptor beta chain emerged from a study of tumor-infiltrating lymphocytes in localized non-small cell lung cancer. Study findings and constraints: Each assay used a separate piece of the same tissue.

The CDR3 runs 15 residues. Per germline, CDR1 MGHRA and CDR2 YSYEKL. The V and J ends lost 0 bases and 0 bases respectively, with 6 bases between them. This clone has just a few counts. Its target is unknown. The assay was immunoSEQ multiplex PCR, and TCRdb's table has in-frame clones only and misses some. The top ten clones hold 6.5% of a sample with approximately 15,000 clones, almost 70% of them seen once. The clonotype was recovered from a human donor with non-small cell lung cancer. The gene calls are TRBV4-1 and TRBJ1-3, with a weak D call TRBD1 (5 bases). The sample comprised lung tumor tissue. The CDR3 region has the DNA TGCGCCAGCAGCCAAGACAGGGTCTCTGGAAACACCATATATTTT. It specifies CASSQDRVSGNTIYF.